Listed here are 23 T cell receptor beta chains from one sample, sequenced in a study of T cells after yellow fever vaccination. Via MiXCR, TCRdb re-called the 5' RACE reads, giving one row per CDR3 protein. The data show under 600,000 distinct CDR3 sequences, approximately 13% seen once. Sequenced material: PBMCs, taken on the day of the yellow fever booster vaccination. The receptor source for this set is a man aged 25-40 years who received the YFV17D yellow fever vaccine.

The chain links TRBV4-3 to TRBJ2-3, with 10 positions matching TRBD2. Germline values: CDR1 LGHNA, CDR2 YSLEER. The CDR3 has 15 residues. Trimming at V came to 0 bases and at J to 6 bases, leaving 3 bases not matched to a gene. The CDR3 bases are TGCGCCAGCAGCCAAGATGGTAGCGGGAGGGATACGCAGTATTTT. Its protein is CASSQDGSGRDTQYF.

The gene calls are TRBV13 and TRBJ1-2; D is ambiguous. The germline CDR1 and CDR2 sequences are PRHDT and FYEKMQ (reference sequence). V was shortened by 6 bases and J by 4 bases, with 9 bases between the two germline ends. The CDR3 length is 12 residues. CDR3 protein: CASSGAPYGYTF. The CDR3 DNA follows: TGTGCCAGCAGTGGAGCACCCTATGGCTACACCTTC.

This clonotype showed up just a few times. V is TRBV20-1 and J is TRBJ2-1; D uncertain. The V gene's germline CDR1 is DFQATT and CDR2 SNEGSKA (reference sequence). The CDR3 length is 11 residues. Trimming removed 6 bases at V and 10 bases at J, with 13 bases between. The CDR3 is CSALTPPEQFF. In nucleotides, the CDR3 is TGCAGTGCGCTAACCCCCCCAGAGCAGTTCTTC.

This clonotype occurred a few times. The J gene is TRBJ2-3, the V gene TRBV6-2 or TRBV6-3; 10 bases align to TRBD2. The length of the CDR3 is 17 residues. Germline V gives CDR1 MNHEY, CDR2 SVGEGT. The trim removed 6 bases at V and 4 bases at J, leaving 13 bases unmatched. The CDR3 nucleotides read TGTGCCAGCAGCAAAGCGGGAGGGCCAGTCTTCCCAGATACGCAGTATTTT. Translating gives CASSKAGGPVFPDTQYF.

This chain connects TRBV7-2 to TRBJ2-5, with TRBD2 matching over 9 bases. Trimming took 1 base from V and 3 from J; bases not matched to a gene: 6. Germline V gene data show CDR1 as SGHTA and CDR2 as FQGNSA. There are 16 residues in the CDR3. The CDR3 DNA is TGTGCCAGCAGCTTAGGCGGGACTAGCTCTAAAGAGACCCAGTACTTC. Translating it yields CASSLGGTSSKETQYF.

Only a few counts were recorded for this clonotype. In DNA, the CDR3 is TGTGCCAGCAGTTACCCCCCTTCAGAGACCCAGTACTTC. The encoded protein is CASSYPPSETQYF. V usage is TRBV6-5 and J usage is TRBJ2-5; D remains ambiguous. The germline V and J ends were trimmed by 2 bases and 4 bases, with 8 bases remaining between them. Germline assignment: CDR1 MNHEY and CDR2 SVGAGI. CDR3 size: 13 residues.

This chain joins TRBV10-2 and TRBJ2-2, with D uncertain. Per germline, CDR1 WSHSY and CDR2 SAAADI. The CDR3 sequence is 16 residues long. The V and J ends lost 6 bases and 3 bases respectively, with 17 bases between them. CDR3 DNA sequence: TGCGCCAGCAGACATGCCACAAGCAGCGACACCGGGGAGCTGTTTTTT. Amino acids: CASRHATSSDTGELFF.

This clonotype showed up many times. The rearrangement links TRBV20-1 to TRBJ2-5; 10 nucleotides match TRBD1. Germline-derived CDR1 and CDR2 are DFQATT and SNEGSKA (reference sequence). Trimming took 0 bases from V and 2 from J; bases not matched to a gene: 3. The CDR3 runs to 15 residues. The DNA for the CDR3 is TGCAGTGCTAGAGACGGGACAGGGGATCAAGAGACCCAGTACTTC. Its translation is CSARDGTGDQETQYF.

This clonotype was seen only a few times. This chain links TRBV5-1 with TRBJ2-2, with 12 bases fitting TRBD2. The germline V gene encodes CDR1 SGHRS and CDR2 YFSETQ. The CDR3 is 19 residues long. Losses at the gene ends were 0 bases for V and 7 bases for J; bases not matched to a gene: 13. The CDR3 DNA is TGCGCCAGCAGCTTGGGGCCCAGGACTAGCGGGACAAATGTCGGGGAGCTGTTTTTT. Translating it yields CASSLGPRTSGTNVGELFF.

This clonotype was seen many times. J is TRBJ2-1 and V is TRBV12-3 or TRBV12-4, with TRBD2 matching over 7 bases. Unmatched junction bases numbered 16, after V lost 6 bases and J lost 5 bases. This CDR3 comprises 17 residues. The CDR3 loop reads CASSLRGVGTKNNEQFF. The DNA of the CDR3 is TGTGCCAGCAGCTTAAGAGGCGTCGGGACTAAGAACAATGAGCAGTTCTTC.

V and J are TRBV20-1 and TRBJ2-7; D might be TRBD1 (6 bases). Germline V gene data show CDR1 as DFQATT and CDR2 as SNEGSKA (reference sequence). CDR3 length equals 13 residues. V lost 6 bases and J lost 3, with 15 bases in between. The CDR3 spells CSAWDTNNYEQYF. The CDR3 nucleotides read TGCAGTGCGTGGGACACCAATAACTACGAGCAGTACTTC.

V gene TRBV28 combines with J gene TRBJ2-1, with D possibly matching TRBD2 (5 bases). The CDR3 runs 12 residues. Germline CDR1 MDHEN, CDR2 SYDVKM. The V and J ends lost 7 bases and 12 bases respectively, with 16 bases between them. CDR3 nucleotides: TGTGCCAGCACCTTGAGCGGCTTAGGGCAGTTCTTC. Encoded protein: CASTLSGLGQFF.

The V call is TRBV10-3, the J call TRBJ2-3, with a tentative D call TRBD1 (5 bases). The CDR3 runs to 14 residues. The V end lost 6 bases, the J end lost 2 bases, and 12 bases lay between the germline ends. Germline V gives CDR1 ENHRY, CDR2 SYGVKD. CDR3 DNA sequence: TGTGCCATCAGAATTGACAGACTCACAGATACGCAGTATTTT. It encodes CAIRIDRLTDTQYF.

This clonotype was recorded a few times. V is TRBV10-3 and J is TRBJ1-5; 8 bases are shared with TRBD1. Germline-derived CDR1 and CDR2 are ENHRY and SYGVKD. V gave up 5 bases and J gave up 4 bases; unmatched junction bases: 4. This CDR3 spans 14 amino acids. The CDR3 bases are TGTGCCATCAGTATAGACAGGGGAAATCAGCCCCAGCATTTT. Its protein product is CAISIDRGNQPQHF.

This clonotype was seen only a few times. This chain joins TRBV7-6 and TRBJ2-5; D is undetermined. The germline V gene encodes CDR1 SGHVS and CDR2 FNYEAQ. V was pared by 3 bases and J by 5 bases, with 10 bases between. This CDR3 is built from 13 residues. The CDR3 nucleotides read TGTGCCAGCAGCTTGAATCCGGCGGAGACCCAGTACTTC. As protein: CASSLNPAETQYF. The full variable domain, rest sourced from reference TRBV7-6 and TRBJ2-5, is GAGVSQSPRYKVTKRGQDVALRCDPISGHVSLYWYRQALGQGPEFLTYFNYEAQQDKSGLPNDRFSAERPEGSISTLTIQRTEQRDSAMYRCASSLNPAETQYFGPGTRLLVL.

J is TRBJ1-1 and V is TRBV12-5; D is perhaps TRBD1 (5 bases). V shed 6 bases and J shed 8 bases, with 13 bases lying between them. The CDR3 covers 12 residues. The germline V gene encodes CDR1 LGHNT and CDR2 FRNRAP. The CDR3 sequence is CASGHGWDEAFF. The CDR3 coding sequence is TGTGCTAGTGGACATGGCTGGGACGAAGCTTTCTTT.

This clonotype was counted between two and nine times. The V and J genes are TRBV28 and TRBJ2-5; 8 bases match TRBD1. V shed 6 bases and J 5 bases; nucleotides not matched to a gene: 8. CDR3 size: 14 residues. Per germline, CDR1 MDHEN and CDR2 SYDVKM. CDR3 sequence reads: CASSEKTGAETQYF. For the CDR3, the DNA is TGTGCCAGCAGCGAAAAGACAGGGGCCGAGACCCAGTACTTC.

The chain joins TRBV11-2 to TRBJ1-1; TRBD1 aligns across 8 bases. The trim removed 1 base at V and 1 base at J, leaving 2 bases unmatched. Germline values: CDR1 SGHAT, CDR2 FQNNGV. The CDR3 has 15 residues. The CDR3 spells CASSLAGGANTEAFF. CDR3 bases: TGTGCCAGCAGCTTAGCAGGGGGCGCGAACACTGAAGCTTTCTTT.

The chain links TRBV9 to TRBJ1-6; 7 bases line up with TRBD1. The V and J ends lost 4 bases and 5 bases, in that order; junction bases with no gene match: 9. CDR1 SGDLS and CDR2 YYNGEE come from the germline V gene. This CDR3 comprises 16 residues. DNA for the CDR3: TGTGCCAGCAGCTTCGGTCCCGGGACAGATAATTCACCCCTCCACTTT. Protein product: CASSFGPGTDNSPLHF.

This clonotype was counted ten times or more. Its ends do not fully match the called genes, so a read error is possible. The chain couples TRBV5-1 to TRBJ1-1; possible D gene TRBD1, 6 bases. The CDR3 totals 13 residues. CDR1 SGHRS and CDR2 YFSETQ come from the germline V gene. The CDR3 DNA follows: TGTGCCAGCAGCTGGGGACAGAACACTGAAGCTTTCTTT. Amino acid sequence: CASSWGQNTEAFF.

The rearrangement joins TRBV12-3 or TRBV12-4 to TRBJ2-1; D is possibly TRBD2 (6 bases). The CDR3 is 15 amino acids. V was cut by 3 bases and J by 6 bases, with 15 bases left in between. The CDR3 reads CASSLLEGVANEQFF. DNA for the CDR3: TGTGCCAGCAGTTTGTTGGAGGGAGTAGCCAATGAGCAGTTCTTC.

This clonotype has a count of ten or more. The CDR3 sequence: CASSRTGGRIKAGELFF. The CDR3 DNA reads as TGTGCCAGCAGCCGCACAGGGGGGCGGATCAAAGCCGGGGAGCTGTTTTTT. The chain has TRBV14 and TRBJ2-2; 8 nucleotides agree with TRBD1. Looked up from germline, CDR1 is SGHDN and CDR2 is FVKESK. The junction had 13 bases not matched to a gene; V was cut back by 4 bases and J by 6 bases. The CDR3 length is 17 residues.

Comments on this clonotype: Mismatch with germline at one junction end may stem from a read error. V usage is TRBV5-1 and J usage is TRBJ2-2; D may be TRBD2 (6 bases). This CDR3 has 15 residues. Per the germline V gene, CDR1 is SGHRS and CDR2 is YFSETQ. Written as DNA, the CDR3 is TGCGCCAGCAGCTTGGAAGCCGGGTTCCCCGGGGGGCTGTTTTTT. Protein: CASSLEAGFPGGLFF.